One and the same sample provided the 2 T cell receptor beta chains below, sequenced in a study of cytomegalovirus exposure and HLA in healthy donors. The assay was immunoSEQ multiplex PCR, and TCRdb's table has in-frame clones only and misses some. The sample lists approximately 260,000 clones, 86% occurring once. Sequencing was carried out using PBMCs. The receptor set was obtained from a woman under 40 in good health and CMV-seropositive.

The chain carries TRBV15 and TRBJ1-6, with D uncertain. The V and J ends lost 8 bases and 10 bases respectively, with 12 bases between them. The CDR3 loop spans 12 amino acids. The germline gives CDR1 LNHNV, CDR2 YYDKDF (reference sequence). The CDR3 DNA sequence: TGTGCCACCGCAGAGGGCTCATCACCCCTCCACTTT. Residues: CATAEGSSPLHF.

The gene calls are TRBV2 and TRBJ2-7; 7 bases match TRBD1. V lost 6 bases, J lost 0 bases, and 2 bases stayed unmatched. Germline CDR1 is SNHLY and CDR2 is FYNNEI. This CDR3 contains 13 residues. As DNA, the CDR3 is TGTGCCAGCAGACGGGACAGCTCCTACGAGCAGTACTTC. This codes for CASRRDSSYEQYF.